This T cell receptor beta chain derives from a study of blood T cells in healthy people across ages. This clonotype showed up just a few times. No antigen is known for it. Broader study findings: Because donor CMV status was unknown, expanded clonotype changes were possibly confounded. Total diversity from one million sequenced T cells was likely underestimated.

The V segment lost 5 bases and the J segment 4 bases; nucleotides outside the gene matches: 11. From germline, CDR1 is MDHEN and CDR2 SYDVKM. This CDR3 is built from 16 residues. Then a second PCR, running roughly 7 to 11 cycles, was carried out with a sample-barcoded 5' primer and a J-beta primer mix. Carrying 12 random nucleotides, a template-switch adaptor labeled each individual cDNA molecule. TCRdb reprocessed the 5' RACE reads via MiXCR and lists one record per CDR3 protein. This sample yields fewer than 750,000 distinct CDR3 sequences, of which roughly 48% are seen a single time; roughly 25% belongs to the top ten.

The sequenced material came from blood. The rearrangement links TRBV28 to TRBJ2-1; 7 bases agree with TRBD2. The receptor comes from an elderly man in good health. CDR3 region: CASSPSGAGVYNEQFF. CDR3 DNA sequence: TGTGCCAGCAGTCCCTCTGGGGCGGGAGTTTACAATGAGCAGTTCTTC.